The 28 T cell receptor beta chains listed next were all sequenced from one sample in a study of blood T cell repertoires in COVID-19. Clones were read by immunoSEQ multiplex PCR, and TCRdb kept only the in-frame ones, dropping some. The sample shows 400,000 or so clones, about nine tenths of them seen only once. Material for sequencing was PBMCs or T cells enriched from blood (not recorded which). These TCRs come from a man aged 18 to 29 who had recovered from COVID-19.

The V and J genes are TRBV27 and TRBJ1-1; D remains ambiguous. The ends were cut back, 3 bases at V and 4 bases at J, with 12 bases in the middle. This CDR3 region has 14 residues. CDR1 MNHEY and CDR2 SMNVEV come from the germline V gene (reference sequence). In DNA form, the CDR3 reads TGTGCCAGCAGTTTCTACGGGGAGGGCACTGAAGCTTTCTTT. This translates into CASSFYGEGTEAFF.

The chain has TRBV27 and TRBJ1-1; 7 bases agree with TRBD1. The CDR3 is 16 amino acids. Germline V gives CDR1 MNHEY, CDR2 SMNVEV (reference sequence). The V segment lost 4 bases and the J segment 0 bases; nucleotides outside the gene matches: 8. In DNA form, the CDR3 reads TGTGCCAGCAGTTCATCACTCCAGGGGGTGAACACTGAAGCTTTCTTT. Its protein is CASSSSLQGVNTEAFF.

As regards this clone: This same CDR3 is encoded by further DNA sequences in the sample. The chain combines TRBV4-1 with TRBJ1-5, with 8 bases matching TRBD1. The CDR3 covers 13 residues. Trimming cost V 2 bases and J 7 bases; bases outside gene matches: 1. Germline lookup yields CDR1 MGHRA and CDR2 YSYEKL. CDR3 DNA sequence: TGCGCCAGCAGCCAAACAGGGGGACAGCCCCAGCATTTT. Its protein product is CASSQTGGQPQHF.

This chain connects TRBV4-1 to TRBJ1-2; tentative D call: TRBD1 (5 bases). Germline V CDR1 and CDR2: MGHRA, YSYEKL. The V end lost 4 bases, the J end lost 5 bases, and 23 bases lay between the germline ends. The CDR3 totals 17 residues. In DNA, the CDR3 is TGCGCCAGCAGCCCCCGGACTAACAGGAAGGAGGGGTATGGCTACACCTTC. Protein sequence: CASSPRTNRKEGYGYTF.

This chain connects TRBV11-2 to TRBJ1-1, with 8 nucleotides matching TRBD1. The germline CDR1 and CDR2 sequences are SGHAT and FQNNGV. The V gene end was trimmed by 5 bases and the J gene end by 5 bases; junction bases not matched to a gene: 4. This CDR3 contains 13 residues. CDR3: CASSQQGGTEAFF. The CDR3 bases are TGTGCCAGCAGCCAACAGGGGGGAACTGAAGCTTTCTTT. Together with reference TRBV11-2 and TRBJ1-1, the CDR3 gives the full variable domain: EAGVAQSPRYKIIEKRQSVAFWCNPISGHATLYWYQQILGQGPKLLIQFQNNGVVDDSQLPKDRFSAERLKGVDSTLKIQPAKLEDSAVYLCASSQQGGTEAFFGQGTRLTVV.

With respect to this clone: Other DNA sequences in this specimen translate into the identical CDR3. J is TRBJ1-4 and V is TRBV27; no clear D gene. Trimming cost V 3 bases and J 5 bases, with 7 bases left between them. Germline CDR1 MNHEY, CDR2 SMNVEV (reference sequence). CDR3 length equals 13 residues. The CDR3 loop is CASSFRTNEKLFF. The CDR3 DNA reads TGTGCCAGCAGTTTCCGCACAAATGAAAAACTGTTTTTT.

This chain joins TRBV14 and TRBJ1-1, with 9 bases aligning to TRBD1. The CDR3 covers 16 residues. V trimming: 4 bases; J trimming: 4 bases; junction bases outside the gene matches: 10. CDR1 is SGHDN and CDR2 is FVKESK in the germline V gene. In nucleotides, the CDR3 is TGTGCCAGCAGCCTAGGGGACAGGGCGAGGGGCACTGAAGCTTTCTTT. Its protein is CASSLGDRARGTEAFF.

This sequence joins TRBV18 and TRBJ1-5; 11 bases match TRBD1. This CDR3 spans 17 amino acids. The germline V gene encodes CDR1 KGHSH and CDR2 LQKENI. Trimming cost V 4 bases and J 2 bases; bases outside gene matches: 7. The CDR3 sequence is CASSLNVGQGGNQPQHF. CDR3 in DNA: TGTGCCAGCTCACTCAATGTGGGACAGGGGGGCAATCAGCCCCAGCATTTT.

The rearrangement uses TRBV2 and TRBJ1-5; D not resolved. Trimming took 4 bases from V and 0 from J, leaving 7 bases between them. There are 14 residues in the CDR3. Germline CDR1 is SNHLY and CDR2 is FYNNEI. In DNA, the CDR3 is TGTGCCAGCAGTGGCAGGAATAGCAATCAGCCCCAGCATTTT. This gives the protein CASSGRNSNQPQHF. Drawing the rest from reference TRBV2 and TRBJ1-5, the complete variable domain is EPEVTQTPSHQVTQMGQEVILRCVPISNHLYFYWYRQILGQKVEFLVSFYNNEISEKSEIFDDQFSVERPDGSNFTLKIRSTKLEDSAMYFCASSGRNSNQPQHFGDGTRLSIL.

The sample holds one count of this clone. V is TRBV11-2 and J is TRBJ2-6, with D possibly being TRBD1 (7 bases). In germline, CDR1 is SGHAT, CDR2 FQNNGV. V was shortened by 3 bases and J by 2 bases, with 11 bases between the two germline ends. This CDR3 is built from 16 residues. The CDR3 bases are TGTGCCAGCAGCTTCCAGGGGGGACCTGGGGCCAACGTCCTGACTTTC. Its translation: CASSFQGGPGANVLTF. The entire variable domain, with the rest obtained from reference TRBV11-2 and TRBJ2-6, is as follows: EAGVAQSPRYKIIEKRQSVAFWCNPISGHATLYWYQQILGQGPKLLIQFQNNGVVDDSQLPKDRFSAERLKGVDSTLKIQPAKLEDSAVYLCASSFQGGPGANVLTFGAGSRLTVL.

The chain couples TRBV13 to TRBJ1-1, with 8 bases matching TRBD1. The CDR3 has 15 residues. Losses at the gene ends were 5 bases for V and 5 bases for J; bases not matched to a gene: 10. The germline gives CDR1 PRHDT, CDR2 FYEKMQ (reference sequence). The DNA for the CDR3 is TGTGCCAGCAGCACCCGCAGGGGGCGAAAAACTGAAGCTTTCTTT. Translation gives CASSTRRGRKTEAFF.

The chain has TRBV28 and TRBJ1-2; 8 bases align to TRBD1. The CDR3 length is 16 residues. Unmatched junction bases numbered 9, after V lost 0 bases and J lost 6 bases. The V gene's germline CDR1 is MDHEN and CDR2 SYDVKM. Here the CDR3 reads CASSLWGTGSGDGYTF. The CDR3 DNA reads TGTGCCAGCAGTTTATGGGGGACAGGCAGTGGTGATGGCTACACCTTC.

The chain couples TRBV27 to TRBJ2-3; 8 nucleotides agree with TRBD1. This CDR3 is built from 13 residues. Per germline, CDR1 MNHEY and CDR2 SMNVEV (reference sequence). The junction had 9 bases not matched to a gene; V was cut back by 6 bases and J by 10 bases. The CDR3 nucleotides are TGTGCCAGCAGATCGACAGGGGCCCCCGCGCAGTATTTT. Its protein product is CASRSTGAPAQYF.

The V and J genes are TRBV9 and TRBJ2-7; the match to TRBD1 covers 10 bases. J lost 2 bases, V lost 3 bases, and 8 bases had no gene match. Germline V CDR1 and CDR2: SGDLS, YYNGEE. The CDR3 loop spans 16 amino acids. CDR3 sequence reads: CASSGGTGEPPYEQYF. CDR3 nucleotide sequence: TGTGCCAGCAGCGGAGGGACAGGGGAACCCCCCTACGAGCAGTACTTC. Complete variable domain (other parts from reference TRBV9 and TRBJ2-7): DSGVTQTPKHLITATGQRVTLRCSPRSGDLSVYWYQQSLDQGLQFLIQYYNGEERAKGNILERFSAQQFPDLHSELNLSSLELGDSALYFCASSGGTGEPPYEQYFGPGTRLTVT.

This sequence joins TRBV5-1 and TRBJ1-1, with 11 bases that match TRBD1. With 0 bases clipped from V and 4 bases from J, the junction kept 5 bases outside the gene matches. From germline, CDR1 is SGHRS and CDR2 YFSETQ. CDR3 length equals 16 residues. CDR3 in DNA: TGCGCCAGCAGCTTGGGGGACAGGGGGAGCGGCACTGAAGCTTTCTTT. It yields the protein CASSLGDRGSGTEAFF. Combining the CDR3 with reference TRBV5-1 and TRBJ1-1 gives the whole variable domain KAGVTQTPRYLIKTRGQQVTLSCSPISGHRSVSWYQQTPGQGLQFLFEYFSETQRNKGNFPGRFSGRQFSNSRSEMNVSTLELGDSALYLCASSLGDRGSGTEAFFGQGTRLTVV.

This chain uses TRBV6-2 or TRBV6-3 with TRBJ2-6; D is unresolved. V was pared by 5 bases and J by 0 bases, with 14 bases between. Germline V gene lookup returns CDR1 MNHEY and CDR2 SVGEGT. This CDR3 is built from 17 residues. The CDR3 is CASSDLTRSSGANVLTF. The CDR3 DNA reads as TGTGCCAGCAGTGACCTGACAAGATCCTCTGGGGCCAACGTCCTGACTTTC.

The chain recombines TRBV15 with TRBJ2-5; 14 nucleotides agree with TRBD2. Germline V lookup: CDR1 LNHNV, CDR2 YYDKDF (reference sequence). With 1 base clipped from V and 5 bases from J, the junction kept 3 bases outside the gene matches. The CDR3 has 16 amino acids. The CDR3 DNA is TGTGCCACCAGCAGAGGACTAGCGGGAGGGCGGGAGACCCAGTACTTC. It specifies CATSRGLAGGRETQYF.

The chain is built from TRBV19 and TRBJ1-3; TRBD1 matches at 9 bases. This CDR3 contains 18 residues. CDR1 and CDR2 from the germline V gene are LNHDA and SQIVND (reference sequence). V was clipped by 8 bases and J by 0 bases; unmatched bases: 14. The CDR3 DNA sequence: TGTGCCAGTGTGGCGAGACAGGGGGTCCGGGGCTCTGGAAACACCATATATTTT. It is translated as CASVARQGVRGSGNTIYF.

The sample holds many counts of this clone. The CDR3 is CASSSAGPGEKLFF. The CDR3 coding sequence is TGTGCCAGCAGTTCGGCTGGTCCGGGAGAAAAACTGTTTTTT. The chain employs TRBV27 and TRBJ1-4; D gene uncertain. The V gene lost 4 bases and the J gene lost 8 bases, with 14 bases spanning the gap. From germline, CDR1 is MNHEY and CDR2 SMNVEV (reference sequence). This CDR3 is 14 amino acids long.

CDR3 amino acids: CASSYGVAGVYEQFF. The CDR3 nucleotides are TGTGCCAGCAGTTACGGAGTAGCGGGGGTCTATGAGCAGTTCTTC. The chain has TRBV6-5 and TRBJ2-1, with 9 bases fitting TRBD2. The junction had 7 bases not matched to a gene; V was cut back by 2 bases and J by 8 bases. Germline CDR1 reads MNHEY; CDR2 reads SVGAGI. The CDR3 is 15 residues long.

The rearrangement links TRBV5-1 to TRBJ2-7; D is perhaps TRBD2 (6 bases). Germline V CDR1 and CDR2: SGHRS, YFSETQ. V was shortened by 1 base and J by 3 bases, with 20 bases between the two germline ends. The CDR3 loop spans 17 amino acids. The CDR3 region has the DNA TGCGCCAGCAGCTTGAGTGTTGGGGTGCGTAGCGGCTACGAGCAGTACTTC. Its translation: CASSLSVGVRSGYEQYF.

The chain has TRBV27 and TRBJ2-1; tentatively, D is TRBD2 (6 bases). The CDR3 loop spans 15 amino acids. CDR1 is MNHEY, CDR2 SMNVEV, per germline (reference sequence). Trimming took off 6 bases at V and 6 bases at J, with 18 bases between the two ends. The CDR3 bases are TGTGCCAGCAGGGGGGAGGCAGCGCAATCCAATGAGCAGTTCTTC. This encodes CASRGEAAQSNEQFF.

Points on this clone: A much larger clone differs by one base, so this may be a read error. The chain has TRBV7-2 and TRBJ2-1; 8 positions match TRBD2. The CDR3 runs 15 residues. The germline V gene encodes CDR1 SGHTA and CDR2 FQGNSA. V was clipped by 3 bases and J by 0 bases; unmatched bases: 1. The CDR3 loop reads CASSLSGGSYNEQFF. The CDR3 coding sequence is TGTGCCAGCAGCTTGAGCGGGGGCTCCTACAATGAGCAGTTCTTC.

J is TRBJ2-2 and V is TRBV5-6; TRBD1 matches at 10 bases. Losses at the gene ends were 3 bases for V and 4 bases for J; bases not matched to a gene: 12. Germline V gene data show CDR1 as SGHDT and CDR2 as YYEEEE. This CDR3 has 18 amino acids. This CDR3 reads CASSWTLDRGLFTGELFF. CDR3 nucleotides: TGTGCCAGCAGCTGGACGTTAGACAGGGGGCTCTTCACCGGGGAGCTGTTTTTT.

The chain joins TRBV6-5 to TRBJ2-7; perhaps TRBD1 as D (5 bases). This CDR3 is 13 amino acids long. V gave up 6 bases and J gave up 3 bases, with 12 bases separating them. Germline CDR1 and CDR2: MNHEY and SVGAGI. CDR3 DNA sequence: TGTGCCAGCAGGCTAACAGGAGTCTACGAGCAGTACTTC. Its protein is CASRLTGVYEQYF.

In the case of this clone: This same CDR3 is encoded by further DNA sequences in the sample. This CDR3 is CASSVEGEGQPQHF. CDR3 nucleotides: TGTGCCAGCAGCGTAGAGGGGGAAGGTCAGCCCCAGCATTTT. The chain uses TRBV9 and TRBJ1-5, with D possibly being TRBD1 (6 bases). Germline V gene lookup returns CDR1 SGDLS and CDR2 YYNGEE. The V gene lost 0 bases and the J gene lost 6 bases, with 10 bases spanning the gap. The CDR3 has 14 amino acids.

The chain carries TRBV5-8 and TRBJ1-3; D not certain. The CDR3 extends over 13 amino acids. Deletions cut 3 bases from V and 0 bases from J, with 4 bases between. Per the germline V gene, CDR1 is SGHTS and CDR2 is YDEGEE. The CDR3 spells CASSYSSGNTIYF. CDR3 in DNA: TGTGCCAGCAGCTACTCCTCTGGAAACACCATATATTTT.

V gene TRBV30 combines with J gene TRBJ2-4; possibly TRBD2 for D (6 bases). The CDR3 is 14 residues long. Trimming took off 4 bases at V and 6 bases at J, with 16 bases between the two ends. Germline CDR1 reads GTSNPN; CDR2 reads SVGIG (reference sequence). The CDR3 DNA follows: TGTGCCTGGAACCCCCCGGGACTTAGAAACATTCAGTACTTC. It yields the protein CAWNPPGLRNIQYF.